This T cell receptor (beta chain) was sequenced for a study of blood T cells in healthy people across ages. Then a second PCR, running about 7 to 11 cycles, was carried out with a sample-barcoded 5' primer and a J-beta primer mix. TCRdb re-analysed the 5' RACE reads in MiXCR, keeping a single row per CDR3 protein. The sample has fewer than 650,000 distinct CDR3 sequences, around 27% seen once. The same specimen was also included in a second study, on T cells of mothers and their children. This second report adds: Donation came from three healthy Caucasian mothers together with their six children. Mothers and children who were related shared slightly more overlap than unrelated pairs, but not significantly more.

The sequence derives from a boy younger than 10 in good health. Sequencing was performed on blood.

The CDR3 protein is CASSFSVMNTEAFF. The CDR3 nucleotides are TGTGCCAGCAGTTTTTCGGTCATGAACACTGAAGCTTTCTTT. This chain uses TRBV12-3 or TRBV12-4 with TRBJ1-1; D ambiguous. V lost 3 bases and J 0 bases, leaving 8 bases between the germline ends. CDR3 size: 14 residues.